This T cell receptor beta chain appears in the sequencing data of a study of tumour-infiltrating T cells in Burkitt lymphoma. Whole-study context: Patients covered every epidemiological subtype of Burkitt lymphoma.

Germline lookup yields CDR1 SGHTA and CDR2 FQGNSA. Trimming stripped 3 bases from V and 16 bases from J, with 18 bases between. The CDR3 is made up of 13 amino acids. The assay was immunoSEQ multiplex PCR, and TCRdb's table has in-frame clones only and misses some. The data show roughly 250 clones, less than 20% seen once. Sequencing was performed on tumor tissue from a relapse. This clonotype originated in a human donor with relapsed Burkitt lymphoma. The V call is TRBV7-2, the J call TRBJ1-4; D call uncertain. CDR3 nucleotide sequence: TGTGCCAGCAGCTTCGACGGGAGCCTGGTACGGTTTTTT. This codes for CASSFDGSLVRFF.